The 21 T cell receptor beta chains below all came from one sample that was sequenced in a study of CD8 T cells in ankylosing spondylitis. Study-level results: A TCR beta motif of several highly homologous variants appeared characteristic of ankylosing spondylitis blood.

Each CDR3 protein gets one entry after TCRdb re-called the 5' RACE reads with MiXCR. The sample holds about 210,000 distinct CDR3 sequences; 5.5% to 7.5% are singletons and the top ten take 11% to 15%. These receptors' antigens are unknown. The sequenced sample was blood, either unsorted or a sorted T cell fraction (not recorded which). These receptors were obtained from a male donor with ankylosing spondylitis.

This clonotype was recorded many times. The genes are TRBV4-3 and TRBJ1-3; perhaps TRBD1 as D (5 bases). Germline values: CDR1 LGHNA, CDR2 YSLEER. The CDR3 has 16 residues. V lost 2 bases, J lost 0 bases, and 11 bases lay in between. The CDR3 reads CASSQLTGYSGNTIYF. The DNA of the CDR3 is TGCGCCAGCAGCCAACTTACAGGTTACTCTGGAAACACCATATATTTT.

This clonotype was seen ten or more times. The chain links TRBV6-2 or TRBV6-3 to TRBJ2-1; D is perhaps TRBD1 (5 bases). V was clipped by 4 bases and J by 0 bases, with 13 bases between them. The CDR3 is 16 amino acids. Germline V CDR1 and CDR2: MNHEY, SVGEGT. The chain's CDR3 is CASSSDSAISYNEQFF. CDR3 nucleotides: TGTGCCAGCAGTTCAGACAGTGCAATCTCCTACAATGAGCAGTTCTTC.

This clonotype was recorded at least ten times. This chain connects TRBV27 to TRBJ2-7; D is undetermined. Germline loops: CDR1 MNHEY, CDR2 SMNVEV (reference sequence). The CDR3 contains 13 residues. Between the trimmed V and J ends, which lost 0 bases and 5 bases, there was a span of 8 bases. The CDR3 sequence: CASSLSGWNEQYF. The CDR3 DNA reads as TGTGCCAGCAGTTTATCAGGGTGGAACGAGCAGTACTTC.

In its sample, this clonotype was seen many times. This chain connects TRBV9 to TRBJ1-5; 7 positions match TRBD1. J gave up 7 bases and V 7 bases, and 11 bases lay outside the gene matches. The germline V gene encodes CDR1 SGDLS and CDR2 YYNGEE. CDR3 length: 14 amino acids. In nucleotides, the CDR3 is TGTGCCAGCGCTAAGGGGGCAGGAGGGCAGCCCCAGCATTTT. Amino acids: CASAKGAGGQPQHF.

In its sample, this clonotype was seen a few times. The chain employs TRBV12-3 or TRBV12-4 and TRBJ1-3; D call uncertain. V was cut by 1 base and J by 0 bases, with 16 bases left in between. The CDR3 has 18 residues. The CDR3 bases are TGTGCCAGCAGTTTAGGTCGCCTTCAGGCCCTCTCTGGAAACACCATATATTTT. Its protein is CASSLGRLQALSGNTIYF.

This clonotype has more than one count but fewer than ten. The chain carries TRBV21-1 and TRBJ1-2; TRBD1 is the table's D call and was not checked against the DNA. TRBV21-1 is an annotated pseudogene. The CDR3 length is 13 residues. CDR3 in DNA: TGTGCCAGCAGCAATAGGGGCGCCGACGGCTACACCTTC. Protein sequence: CASSNRGADGYTF.

This clonotype was counted ten times or more. CDR3 in amino acids: CASSYGQKMNTEAFF. The CDR3 coding sequence is TGTGCCAGCAGTTACGGACAAAAGATGAACACTGAAGCTTTCTTT. The V call is TRBV6-2 or TRBV6-3, the J call TRBJ1-1; D is possibly TRBD1 (5 bases). The germline gives CDR1 MNHEY, CDR2 SVGEGT. V lost 2 bases, J lost 0 bases, and 10 bases lay in between. There are 15 residues in the CDR3.

This clonotype was detected ten times or more. This rearrangement joins TRBV2 to TRBJ2-7, with a possible D match to TRBD1 (6 bases). The CDR3 has 13 amino acids. Between the trimmed V and J ends, which lost 8 bases and 0 bases, there was a span of 11 bases. Per germline, CDR1 SNHLY and CDR2 FYNNEI. The CDR3 region has the DNA TGTGCCAGCGTGCAGGGGACCTCCTACGAGCAGTACTTC. Translated: CASVQGTSYEQYF.

The chain links TRBV6-1 to TRBJ2-1; 7 positions agree with TRBD1. Germline loops: CDR1 MNHNS, CDR2 SASEGT. The CDR3 consists of 16 residues. Unmatched junction bases numbered 14, after V lost 4 bases and J lost 8 bases. The CDR3 DNA reads as TGTGCCAGCAGTGGGGAGCTGGGACAGATGTCCGATGAGCAGTTCTTC. Translated, it gives CASSGELGQMSDEQFF.

This clonotype has a count of ten or more. This sequence joins TRBV7-9 and TRBJ2-1; TRBD1 might be the D (5 bases). Germline V CDR1 and CDR2: SEHNR, FQNEAQ (reference sequence). This CDR3 is built from 15 residues. V lost 5 bases to trimming and J lost 2 bases, with 13 bases between them. CDR3 protein: CASSVLRAPYNEQFF. As DNA, the CDR3 is TGTGCCAGCAGCGTCCTCAGGGCGCCCTACAATGAGCAGTTCTTC.

This clonotype was observed at least ten times. The J gene is TRBJ1-6, the V gene TRBV7-2, with D unresolved. V lost 2 bases, J lost 7 bases, and 9 bases lay in between. This CDR3 has 14 residues. CDR1 is SGHTA, CDR2 FQGNSA, per germline. DNA for the CDR3: TGTGCCAGCAGCTTAACACCAACCAATTCACCCCTCCACTTT. Residues: CASSLTPTNSPLHF.

As concerns this clonotype: This may come from a read error, since a much larger clone is one base off. This chain links TRBV5-1 with TRBJ1-1; maybe TRBD1 (6 bases). Germline-derived CDR1 and CDR2 are SGHRS and YFSETQ. This CDR3 contains 15 residues. This CDR3 reads CASSWGIRGETGAFF. CDR3 in DNA: TGCGCCAGCAGCTGGGGAATCAGGGGAGAGACTGGAGCTTTCTTT.

The CDR3, as DNA: TGTGCCAGCAGCTCAACGATGAGCGGCTACGAGCAGTACTTC. Amino acid sequence: CASSSTMSGYEQYF. The chain couples TRBV5-5 to TRBJ2-7, with D perhaps matching TRBD2 (5 bases). Germline V gene data show CDR1 as SGHKS and CDR2 as YYEKEE (reference sequence). The CDR3 is 14 residues long. V was clipped by 3 bases and J by 3 bases, with 13 bases between them.

In its sample, this clonotype was seen a few times. The chain carries TRBV6-1 and TRBJ2-1, with 7 bases that match TRBD2. This CDR3 comprises 13 residues. Germline V gene data show CDR1 as MNHNS and CDR2 as SASEGT. The V gene end was trimmed by 7 bases and the J gene end by 7 bases; junction bases not matched to a gene: 7. The DNA of the CDR3 is TGTGCCAGCACCCCCCCGGGAGGTAATGAGCAGTTCTTC. Protein: CASTPPGGNEQFF.

Many counts were recorded for this clonotype. The DNA of the CDR3 is TGTGCCAGCAGTCCTCGGACAGGGGATGGCTACGAGCAGTACTTC. This codes for CASSPRTGDGYEQYF. The J gene is TRBJ2-7, the V gene TRBV12-3 or TRBV12-4; 9 bases align to TRBD1. This CDR3 region has 15 residues. With 5 bases clipped from V and 3 bases from J, the junction kept 8 bases outside the gene matches.

This clonotype was detected ten times or more. The V gene is TRBV7-3, the J gene TRBJ2-3; D not resolved. Germline V CDR1 and CDR2: SGHTA, FQGTGA. This CDR3 has 18 residues. Trimming pared 0 bases from V and 2 bases from J, leaving 18 bases between. DNA for the CDR3: TGTGCCAGCAGCTTAACGTTCGGCCAAACGGGCCCCACAGATACGCAGTATTTT. Its translation is CASSLTFGQTGPTDTQYF.

This clonotype has a count of ten or more. The rearrangement joins TRBV28 to TRBJ2-1; TRBD2 matches at 7 bases. V gave up 6 bases and J gave up 2 bases; unmatched junction bases: 10. CDR1 MDHEN and CDR2 SYDVKM come from the germline V gene. This CDR3 contains 16 residues. The CDR3 loop reads CASSPGEGWTYNEQFF. Written as DNA, the CDR3 is TGTGCCAGCAGCCCCGGGGAGGGATGGACCTACAATGAGCAGTTCTTC.

This clonotype was seen ten or more times. The rearrangement uses TRBV7-9 and TRBJ2-7; 7 bases line up with TRBD1. V gave up 4 bases and J gave up 1 base; unmatched junction bases: 4. The CDR3 contains 14 residues. CDR1 is SEHNR and CDR2 is FQNEAQ in the germline V gene (reference sequence). CDR3: CASSSWDSSYEQYF. The CDR3 DNA reads TGTGCCAGCAGCTCGTGGGACAGTTCCTACGAGCAGTACTTC.

This clonotype was recorded at least ten times. The chain joins TRBV4-1 to TRBJ2-7, with D possibly TRBD2 on 6 matching bases. Germline assignment: CDR1 MGHRA and CDR2 YSYEKL. This CDR3 has 12 amino acids. Between the trimmed V and J ends, which lost 4 bases and 11 bases, there was a span of 15 bases. As DNA, the CDR3 is TGCGCCAGCAGCCCCCCCCTAGGGAGGAAGTACTTC. Protein product: CASSPPLGRKYF.

In this sample, this clonotype turned up a few times. The chain has TRBV4-3 and TRBJ1-1; D is unclear. The CDR3 has 14 residues. V lost 3 bases and J 4 bases, leaving 12 bases between the germline ends. Germline V gene lookup returns CDR1 LGHNA and CDR2 YSLEER. The DNA for the CDR3 is TGCGCCAGCAGCCACCTCGGCGGATCCACTGAAGCTTTCTTT. Its translation: CASSHLGGSTEAFF.

This clonotype occurred once. V gene TRBV28 combines with J gene TRBJ2-5, with 9 bases lining up with TRBD1. V lost 3 bases and J lost 5; bases outside the gene matches: 7. Germline assignment: CDR1 MDHEN and CDR2 SYDVKM. The CDR3 totals 15 residues. CDR3 protein: CASSFGTGLEETQYF. The DNA for the CDR3 is TGTGCCAGCAGTTTCGGGACAGGGTTGGAGGAGACCCAGTACTTC.